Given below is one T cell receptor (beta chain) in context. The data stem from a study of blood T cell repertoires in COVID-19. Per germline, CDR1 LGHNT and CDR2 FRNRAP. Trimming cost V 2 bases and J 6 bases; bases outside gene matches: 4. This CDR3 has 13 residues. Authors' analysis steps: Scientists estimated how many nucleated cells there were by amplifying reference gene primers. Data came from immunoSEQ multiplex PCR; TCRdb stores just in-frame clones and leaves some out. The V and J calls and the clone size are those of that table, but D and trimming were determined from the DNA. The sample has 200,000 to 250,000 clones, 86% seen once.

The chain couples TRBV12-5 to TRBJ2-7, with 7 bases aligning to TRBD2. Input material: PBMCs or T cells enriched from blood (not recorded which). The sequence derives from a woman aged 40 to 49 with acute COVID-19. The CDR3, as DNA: TGTGCTAGTGGTTTGTCGACTAGCCGCGAGCAGTACTTC. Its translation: CASGLSTSREQYF.